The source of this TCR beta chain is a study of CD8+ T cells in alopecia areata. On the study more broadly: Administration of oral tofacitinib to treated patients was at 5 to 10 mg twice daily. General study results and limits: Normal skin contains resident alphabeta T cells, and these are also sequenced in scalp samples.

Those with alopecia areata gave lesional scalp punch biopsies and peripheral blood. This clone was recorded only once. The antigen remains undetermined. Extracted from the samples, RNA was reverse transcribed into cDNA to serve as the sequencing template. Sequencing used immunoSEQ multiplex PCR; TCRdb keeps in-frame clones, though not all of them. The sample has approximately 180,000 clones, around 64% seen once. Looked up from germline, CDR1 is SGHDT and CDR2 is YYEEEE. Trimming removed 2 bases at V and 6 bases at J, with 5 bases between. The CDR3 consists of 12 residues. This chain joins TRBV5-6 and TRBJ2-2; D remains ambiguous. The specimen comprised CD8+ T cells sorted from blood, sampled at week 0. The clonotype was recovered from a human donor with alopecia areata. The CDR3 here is CASSFQAGELFF. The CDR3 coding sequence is TGTGCCAGCAGCTTTCAGGCCGGGGAGCTGTTTTTT.